The clone carrying this T cell receptor beta chain showed up just a few times. Its matching antigen is unknown. Gene and germline names: mouse. The read stops 1 residue short of the end of the CDR3; the missing end is completed from the germline J gene. TCRbeta CDR3 was sequenced at survey depth with template counts. Assay used: immunoSEQ multiplex PCR; TCRdb lists only in-frame clones, some missing. The sample holds more than 45,000 clones; 73% are singletons and the top ten take roughly 0.7%. The record originates from a study of tissue T cells after allogeneic stem cell transplantation. Whole-study results and caveats: In patients and mice, blood and spleen missed much of tissue repertoire. Anatomically similar tissues had similar TCR repertoires within each patient. Some tissue clones might be persisting host cells; their alloreactivity or antigen specificity was not determined.

In germline, CDR1 is SGHSN, CDR2 HYEKVE. V shed 1 base and J shed 4 bases, with 10 bases lying between them. CDR3 size: 13 residues. The chain joins TRBV12-1 to TRBJ2-7; D might be TRBD1 (5 bases). This sequence was found in a pool of C57BL/6 mice in good health. The sequenced sample was sorted cells pooled from one or two spleens. CDR3 in amino acids: CASSLQTDYEQYF. CDR3 DNA, as far as it was read: TGTGCCAGCTCTCTTCAGACAGATTATGAACAGTAC.